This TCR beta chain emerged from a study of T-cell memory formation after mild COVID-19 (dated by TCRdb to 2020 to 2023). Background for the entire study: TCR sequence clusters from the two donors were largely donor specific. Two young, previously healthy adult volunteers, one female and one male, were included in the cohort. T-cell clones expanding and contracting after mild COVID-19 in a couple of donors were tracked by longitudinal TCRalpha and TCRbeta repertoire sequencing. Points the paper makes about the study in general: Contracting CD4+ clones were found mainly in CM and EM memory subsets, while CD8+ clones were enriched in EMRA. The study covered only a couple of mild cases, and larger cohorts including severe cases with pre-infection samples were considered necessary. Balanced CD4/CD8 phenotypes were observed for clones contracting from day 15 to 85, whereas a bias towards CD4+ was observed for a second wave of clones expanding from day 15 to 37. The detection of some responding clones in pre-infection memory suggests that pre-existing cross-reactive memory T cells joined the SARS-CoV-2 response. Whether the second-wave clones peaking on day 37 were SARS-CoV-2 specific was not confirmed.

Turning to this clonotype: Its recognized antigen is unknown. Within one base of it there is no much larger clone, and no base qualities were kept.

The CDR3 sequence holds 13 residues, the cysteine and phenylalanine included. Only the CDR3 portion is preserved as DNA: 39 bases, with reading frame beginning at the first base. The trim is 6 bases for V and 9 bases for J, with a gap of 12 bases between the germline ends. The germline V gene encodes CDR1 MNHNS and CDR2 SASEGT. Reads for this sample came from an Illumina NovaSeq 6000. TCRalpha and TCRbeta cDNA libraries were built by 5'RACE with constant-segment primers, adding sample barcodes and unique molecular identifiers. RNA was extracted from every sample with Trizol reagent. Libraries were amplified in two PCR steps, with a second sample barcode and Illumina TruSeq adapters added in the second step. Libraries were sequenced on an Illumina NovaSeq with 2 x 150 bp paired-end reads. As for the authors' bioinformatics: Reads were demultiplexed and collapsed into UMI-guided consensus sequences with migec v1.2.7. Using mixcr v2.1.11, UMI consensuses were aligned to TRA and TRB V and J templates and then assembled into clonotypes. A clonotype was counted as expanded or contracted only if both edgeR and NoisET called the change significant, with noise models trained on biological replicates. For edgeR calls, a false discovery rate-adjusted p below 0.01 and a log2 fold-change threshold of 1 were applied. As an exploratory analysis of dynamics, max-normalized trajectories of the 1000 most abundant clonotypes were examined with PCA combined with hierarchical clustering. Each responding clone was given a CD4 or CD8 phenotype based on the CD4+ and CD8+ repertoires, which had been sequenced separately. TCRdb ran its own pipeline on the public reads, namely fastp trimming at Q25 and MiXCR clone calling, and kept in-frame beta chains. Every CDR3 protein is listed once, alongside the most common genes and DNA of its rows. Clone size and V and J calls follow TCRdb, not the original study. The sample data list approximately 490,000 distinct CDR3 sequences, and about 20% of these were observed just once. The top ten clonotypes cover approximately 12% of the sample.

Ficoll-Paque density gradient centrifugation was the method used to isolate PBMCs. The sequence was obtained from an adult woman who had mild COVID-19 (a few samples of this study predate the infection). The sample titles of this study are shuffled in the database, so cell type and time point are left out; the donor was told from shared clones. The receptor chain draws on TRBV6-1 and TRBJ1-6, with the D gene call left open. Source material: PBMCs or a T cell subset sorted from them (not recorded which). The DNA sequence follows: TGTGCCAGCAGCGAATCCAGTGGTTCACCCCTCCACTTT. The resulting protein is CASSESSGSPLHF.